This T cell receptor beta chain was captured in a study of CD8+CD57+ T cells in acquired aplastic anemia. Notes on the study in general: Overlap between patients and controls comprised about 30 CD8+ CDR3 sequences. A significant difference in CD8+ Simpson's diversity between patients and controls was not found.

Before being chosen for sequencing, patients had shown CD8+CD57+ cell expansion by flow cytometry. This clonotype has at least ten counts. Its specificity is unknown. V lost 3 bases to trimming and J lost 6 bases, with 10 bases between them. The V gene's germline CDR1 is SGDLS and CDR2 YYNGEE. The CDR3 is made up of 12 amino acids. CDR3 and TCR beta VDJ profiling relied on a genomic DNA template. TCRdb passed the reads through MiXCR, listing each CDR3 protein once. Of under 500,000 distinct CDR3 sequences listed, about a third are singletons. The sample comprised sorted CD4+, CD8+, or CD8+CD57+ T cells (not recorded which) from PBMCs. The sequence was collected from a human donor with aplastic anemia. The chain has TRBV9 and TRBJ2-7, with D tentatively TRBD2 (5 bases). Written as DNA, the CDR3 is TGTGCCAGCAGCGCAGGACGGGGCGAGCAGTACTTC. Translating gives CASSAGRGEQYF.